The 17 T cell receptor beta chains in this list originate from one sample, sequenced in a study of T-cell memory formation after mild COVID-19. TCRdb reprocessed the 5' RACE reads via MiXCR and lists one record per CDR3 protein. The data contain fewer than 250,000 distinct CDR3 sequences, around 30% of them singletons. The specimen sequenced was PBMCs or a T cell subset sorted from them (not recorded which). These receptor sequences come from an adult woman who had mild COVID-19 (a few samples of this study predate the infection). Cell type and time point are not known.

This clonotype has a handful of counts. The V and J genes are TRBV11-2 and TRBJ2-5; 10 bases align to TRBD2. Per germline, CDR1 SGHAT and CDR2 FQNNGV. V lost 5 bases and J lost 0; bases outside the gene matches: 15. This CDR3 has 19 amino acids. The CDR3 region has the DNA TGTGCCAGCAGCCTCACAACCCTCACCGGGACTAGCGACCAAGAGACCCAGTACTTC. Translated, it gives CASSLTTLTGTSDQETQYF.

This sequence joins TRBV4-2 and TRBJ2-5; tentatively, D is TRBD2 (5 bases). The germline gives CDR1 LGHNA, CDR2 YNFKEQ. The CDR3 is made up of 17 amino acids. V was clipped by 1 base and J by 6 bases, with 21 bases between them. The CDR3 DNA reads TGTGCCAGCAGCCAAGGGAATGGTAGCGCCGTCCCCCAGACCCAGTACTTC. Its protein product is CASSQGNGSAVPQTQYF.

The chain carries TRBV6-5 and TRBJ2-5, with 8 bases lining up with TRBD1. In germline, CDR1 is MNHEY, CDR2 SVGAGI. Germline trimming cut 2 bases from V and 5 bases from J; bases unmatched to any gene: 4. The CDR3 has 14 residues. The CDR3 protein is CASSYQRQGETQYF. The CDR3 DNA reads TGTGCCAGCAGTTACCAGCGACAGGGGGAGACCCAGTACTTC.

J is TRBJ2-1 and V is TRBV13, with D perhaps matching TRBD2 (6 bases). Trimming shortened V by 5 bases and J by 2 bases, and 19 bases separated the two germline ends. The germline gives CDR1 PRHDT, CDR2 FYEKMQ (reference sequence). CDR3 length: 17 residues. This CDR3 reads CASSPGEGGPPYNEQFF. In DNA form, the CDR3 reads TGTGCCAGCAGCCCTGGGGAAGGAGGGCCGCCCTACAATGAGCAGTTCTTC.

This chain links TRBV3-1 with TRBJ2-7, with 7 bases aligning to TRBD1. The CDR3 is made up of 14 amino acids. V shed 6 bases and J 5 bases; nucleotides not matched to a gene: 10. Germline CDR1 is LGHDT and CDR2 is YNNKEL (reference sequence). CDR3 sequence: CASSLRQGGDEQYF. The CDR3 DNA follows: TGTGCCAGCAGTCTGAGACAGGGTGGCGACGAGCAGTACTTC.

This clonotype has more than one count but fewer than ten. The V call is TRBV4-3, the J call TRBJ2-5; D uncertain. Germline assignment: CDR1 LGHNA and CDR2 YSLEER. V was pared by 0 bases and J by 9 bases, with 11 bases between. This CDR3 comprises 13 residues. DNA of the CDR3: TGCGCCAGCAGCCAAGACCGAAGGGAACCCCAGTACTTC. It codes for CASSQDRREPQYF.

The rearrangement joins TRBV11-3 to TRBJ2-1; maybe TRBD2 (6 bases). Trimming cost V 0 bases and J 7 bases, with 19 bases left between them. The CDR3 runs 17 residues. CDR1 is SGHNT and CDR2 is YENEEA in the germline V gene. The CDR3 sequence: CASSLDLSMEGANEQFF. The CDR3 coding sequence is TGTGCCAGCAGCTTAGATCTAAGCATGGAGGGCGCGAATGAGCAGTTCTTC.

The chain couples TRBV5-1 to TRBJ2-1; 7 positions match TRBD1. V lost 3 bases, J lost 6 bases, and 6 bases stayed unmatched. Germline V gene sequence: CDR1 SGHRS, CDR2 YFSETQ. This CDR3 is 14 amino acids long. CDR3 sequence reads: CASSSTGNSNEQFF. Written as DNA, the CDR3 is TGCGCCAGCAGCTCGACAGGGAACAGCAATGAGCAGTTCTTC.

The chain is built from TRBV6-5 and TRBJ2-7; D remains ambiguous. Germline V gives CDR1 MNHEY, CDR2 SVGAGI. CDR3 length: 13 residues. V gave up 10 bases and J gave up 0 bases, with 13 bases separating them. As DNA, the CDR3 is TGTGCCACCAGACCCCCGGGCTCCTACGAGCAGTACTTC. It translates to CATRPPGSYEQYF.

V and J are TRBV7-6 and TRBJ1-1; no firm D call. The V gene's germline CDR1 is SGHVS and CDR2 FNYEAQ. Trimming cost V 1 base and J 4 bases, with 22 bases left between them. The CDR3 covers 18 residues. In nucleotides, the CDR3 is TGTGCCAGCAGCTTAGAGTTTGTTGGCGCCCCCGTCGGCACTGAAGCTTTCTTT. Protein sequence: CASSLEFVGAPVGTEAFF.

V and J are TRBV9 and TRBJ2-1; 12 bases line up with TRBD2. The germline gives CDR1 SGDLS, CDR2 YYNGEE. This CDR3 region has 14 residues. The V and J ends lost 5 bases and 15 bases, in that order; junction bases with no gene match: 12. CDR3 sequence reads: CASRVTSGSLARFF. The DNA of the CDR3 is TGTGCCAGCAGGGTGACTAGCGGGAGCCTGGCGCGGTTCTTC. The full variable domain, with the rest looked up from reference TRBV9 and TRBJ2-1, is DSGVTQTPKHLITATGQRVTLRCSPRSGDLSVYWYQQSLDQGLQFLIQYYNGEERAKGNILERFSAQQFPDLHSELNLSSLELGDSALYFCASRVTSGSLARFFGPGTRLTVL.

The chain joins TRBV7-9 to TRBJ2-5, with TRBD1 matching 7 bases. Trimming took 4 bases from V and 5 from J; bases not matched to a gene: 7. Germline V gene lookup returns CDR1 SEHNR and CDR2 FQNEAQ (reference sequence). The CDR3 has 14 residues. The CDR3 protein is CASSWTGTDETQYF. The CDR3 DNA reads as TGTGCCAGCAGCTGGACCGGGACAGACGAGACCCAGTACTTC. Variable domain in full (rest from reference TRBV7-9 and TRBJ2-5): DTGVSQNPRHKITKRGQNVTFRCDPISEHNRLYWYRQTLGQGPEFLTYFQNEAQLEKSRLLSDRFSAERPKGSFSTLEIQRTEQGDSAMYLCASSWTGTDETQYFGPGTRLLVL.

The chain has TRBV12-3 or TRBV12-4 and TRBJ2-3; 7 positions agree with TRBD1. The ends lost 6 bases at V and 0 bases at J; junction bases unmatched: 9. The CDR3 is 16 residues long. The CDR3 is CASSLDRDRSTDTQYF. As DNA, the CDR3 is TGTGCCAGCAGCCTCGATCGGGACAGAAGCACAGATACGCAGTATTTT.

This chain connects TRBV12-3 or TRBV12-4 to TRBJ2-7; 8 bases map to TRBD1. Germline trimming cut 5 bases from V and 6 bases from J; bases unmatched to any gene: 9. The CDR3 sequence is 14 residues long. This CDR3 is CASSTGGGRVEQYF. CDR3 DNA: TGTGCCAGCAGTACAGGGGGTGGTAGAGTCGAGCAGTACTTC.

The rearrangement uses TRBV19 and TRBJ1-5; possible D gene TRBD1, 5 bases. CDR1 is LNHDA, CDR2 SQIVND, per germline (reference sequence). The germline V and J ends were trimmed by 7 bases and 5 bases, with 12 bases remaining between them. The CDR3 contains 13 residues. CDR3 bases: TGTGCCAGTACCCTAGGGGCGTATCAGCCCCAGCATTTT. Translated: CASTLGAYQPQHF.

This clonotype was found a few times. CDR3 nucleotides: TGTGCCAGCAGCTTTACTAGCGGGAGAGGAGAGACCCAGTACTTC. Translation: CASSFTSGRGETQYF. This chain connects TRBV7-8 to TRBJ2-5, with 11 bases matching TRBD2. The CDR3 runs to 15 residues. CDR1 and CDR2 from the germline V gene are SGHVS and FQNEAQ. The J segment lost 4 bases and the V segment lost 3 bases, leaving 4 bases of the junction unmatched. Full variable domain (rest looked up from reference TRBV7-8 and TRBJ2-5): GAGVSQSPRYKVAKRGQDVALRCDPISGHVSLFWYQQALGQGPEFLTYFQNEAQLDKSGLPSDRFFAERPEGSVSTLKIQRTQQEDSAVYLCASSFTSGRGETQYFGPGTRLLVL.

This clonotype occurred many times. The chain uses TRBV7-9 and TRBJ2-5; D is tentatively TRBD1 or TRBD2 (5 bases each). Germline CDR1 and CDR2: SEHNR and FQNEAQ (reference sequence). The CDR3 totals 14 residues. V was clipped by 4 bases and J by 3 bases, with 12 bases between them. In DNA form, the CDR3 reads TGTGCCAGCAGCTCGGGACCCCCGGAAGAGACCCAGTACTTC. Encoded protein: CASSSGPPEETQYF.